A selection of T cell receptor beta chains follows, all from one sample in a study of cytomegalovirus exposure and HLA in healthy donors. Using immunoSEQ multiplex PCR, the repertoire was profiled, and TCRdb retains in-frame clones only, with some absent. This repertoire includes about 140,000 clones. Sequencing was carried out using PBMCs. The source is a male donor in good health and CMV-seronegative. Each CDR3 is given with its conserved first and last residue. D genes are given only for firm matches.

j_gene: TRBJ1-4; d_gene: NA; v_gene: TRBV6-5; len: 15; CDR3aa: CASREYRVTNEKLFF; CDR3nt: TGTGCCAGCAGAGAGTACAGGGTTACTAATGAAAAACTGTTTTTT
j_gene: TRBJ1-2; d_gene: TRBD1; v_gene: TRBV5-4; len: 12; CDR3aa: CASSGTGDGYTF; CDR3nt: TGTGCCAGCAGCGGGACAGGGGATGGCTACACCTTC
j_gene: TRBJ1-1; d_gene: TRBD1; v_gene: TRBV19; len: 18; CDR3aa: CASMGGDRGLFQNTEAFF; CDR3nt: TGTGCCAGTATGGGGGGAGACAGGGGTTTGTTCCAGAACACTGAAGCTTTCTTT
j_gene: TRBJ1-3; d_gene: NA; v_gene: TRBV15; len: 14; CDR3aa: CATSRDLSRNTIYF; CDR3nt: TGTGCCACCAGCAGAGACCTAAGCCGAAACACCATATATTTT
j_gene: TRBJ2-1; d_gene: NA; v_gene: TRBV11-3; len: 15; CDR3aa: CASSLSGDSYNEQFF; CDR3nt: TGTGCCAGCAGCCTTAGCGGAGACTCCTACAATGAGCAGTTCTTC
j_gene: TRBJ2-5; d_gene: TRBD2; v_gene: TRBV5-1; len: 17; CDR3aa: CASSLELAALEGGTQYF; CDR3nt: TGCGCCAGCAGCTTGGAACTAGCGGCCCTCGAGGGCGGGACCCAGTACTTC
j_gene: TRBJ1-6; d_gene: NA; v_gene: TRBV30; len: 14; CDR3aa: CAWRVGQYNSPLHF; CDR3nt: TGTGCCTGGAGAGTCGGACAGTATAATTCACCCCTCCACTTT
j_gene: TRBJ2-5; d_gene: NA; v_gene: TRBV7-9; len: 15; CDR3aa: CASSYGAGPQETQYF; CDR3nt: TGTGCCAGCAGCTACGGCGCGGGGCCGCAAGAGACCCAGTACTTC
j_gene: TRBJ2-1; d_gene: TRBD2; v_gene: TRBV5-1; len: 15; CDR3aa: CASSLVAGQDNEQFF; CDR3nt: TGCGCCAGCAGCTTGGTAGCGGGTCAGGACAATGAGCAGTTCTTC
j_gene: TRBJ1-1; d_gene: NA; v_gene: TRBV30; len: 12; CDR3aa: CAWKQDYTEAFF; CDR3nt: TGTGCCTGGAAACAGGATTACACTGAAGCTTTCTTT
j_gene: TRBJ2-7; d_gene: NA; v_gene: TRBV2; len: 15; CDR3aa: CASTLNAGAAYEQYF; CDR3nt: TGTGCCAGCACCCTAAACGCGGGGGCAGCCTACGAGCAGTACTTC
j_gene: TRBJ1-1; d_gene: NA; v_gene: TRBV5-1; len: 14; CDR3aa: CASRSGLENTEAFF; CDR3nt: TGCGCCAGCAGATCAGGGCTAGAGAACACTGAAGCTTTCTTT
j_gene: TRBJ2-7; d_gene: TRBD2; v_gene: TRBV5-1; len: 13; CDR3aa: CASSYGLALEQYF; CDR3nt: TGCGCCAGCAGCTACGGACTAGCGCTCGAGCAGTACTTC
j_gene: TRBJ1-2; d_gene: TRBD1; v_gene: TRBV5-1; len: 18; CDR3aa: CASSWGTGGLTPDYGYTF; CDR3nt: TGCGCCAGCAGCTGGGGGACAGGGGGCTTGACCCCCGATTATGGCTACACCTTC
j_gene: TRBJ2-7; d_gene: TRBD1; v_gene: TRBV11-2; len: 15; CDR3aa: CASSEPGQGNYEQYF; CDR3nt: TGTGCCAGCAGCGAGCCGGGACAGGGGAACTACGAGCAGTACTTC
j_gene: TRBJ1-2; d_gene: NA; v_gene: TRBV5-6; len: 14; CDR3aa: CASSLGQPGGGYTF; CDR3nt: TGTGCCAGCAGCTTGGGCCAGCCAGGAGGTGGCTACACCTTC
j_gene: TRBJ2-1; d_gene: NA; v_gene: TRBV9; len: 12; CDR3aa: CASSLDYNEQFF; CDR3nt: TGTGCCAGCAGTCTAGACTACAATGAGCAGTTCTTC
j_gene: TRBJ1-5; d_gene: TRBD1; v_gene: TRBV19; len: 14; CDR3aa: CASSWTGHNQPQHF; CDR3nt: TGTGCCAGTAGTTGGACAGGGCACAATCAGCCCCAGCATTTT
j_gene: TRBJ2-1; d_gene: TRBD1; v_gene: TRBV6-5; len: 13; CDR3aa: CASRRQGLNEQFF; CDR3nt: TGTGCCAGCAGGCGACAGGGGTTAAATGAGCAGTTCTTC
j_gene: TRBJ2-1; d_gene: NA; v_gene: TRBV6-5; len: 16; CDR3aa: CASSSQRQSSYNEQFF; CDR3nt: TGTGCCAGCAGTTCGCAAAGACAGAGCTCCTACAATGAGCAGTTCTTC
j_gene: TRBJ2-1; d_gene: NA; v_gene: TRBV27; len: 15; CDR3aa: CASSSSSVGLVEQFF; CDR3nt: TGTGCCAGCAGTTCCTCCTCCGTGGGACTGGTTGAGCAGTTCTTC
j_gene: TRBJ2-1; d_gene: TRBD1; v_gene: TRBV2; len: 14; CDR3aa: CASNRQGSEYEQFF; CDR3nt: TGTGCCAGCAACAGACAGGGGTCTGAATATGAGCAGTTCTTC
j_gene: TRBJ2-5; d_gene: TRBD2; v_gene: TRBV11-2; len: 17; CDR3aa: CASSPGGTSGRRETQYF; CDR3nt: TGTGCCAGCAGCCCAGGGGGGACTAGCGGGAGAAGAGAGACCCAGTACTTC
j_gene: TRBJ2-5; d_gene: TRBD2; v_gene: TRBV14; len: 19; CDR3aa: CASSHPGGGLAGGRETQYF; CDR3nt: TGTGCCAGCAGCCACCCCGGGGGGGGACTAGCGGGAGGAAGAGAGACCCAGTACTTC
j_gene: TRBJ1-1; d_gene: TRBD1; v_gene: TRBV6-6; len: 14; CDR3aa: CASNRQGSNTEAFF; CDR3nt: TGTGCCAGCAACCGACAGGGGTCGAACACTGAAGCTTTCTTT
j_gene: TRBJ2-1; d_gene: NA; v_gene: TRBV15; len: 15; CDR3aa: CATGLGDRENNEQFF; CDR3nt: TGTGCCACTGGGCTAGGGGACCGGGAGAACAATGAGCAGTTCTTC
j_gene: TRBJ2-1; d_gene: TRBD1; v_gene: TRBV29-1; len: 17; CDR3aa: CSVDRDRGLGSYNEQFF; CDR3nt: TGCAGCGTTGATAGAGACAGGGGGCTGGGGTCCTACAATGAGCAGTTCTTC
j_gene: TRBJ2-7; d_gene: NA; v_gene: TRBV15; len: 13; CDR3aa: CATSRDRGIEQYF; CDR3nt: TGTGCCACCAGCAGAGATAGGGGAATCGAGCAGTACTTC
j_gene: TRBJ2-1; d_gene: TRBD1; v_gene: TRBV18; len: 15; CDR3aa: CASSLDRDRVSEQFF; CDR3nt: TGTGCCAGCTCCCTTGACCGGGACAGGGTCAGCGAGCAGTTCTTC
j_gene: TRBJ1-6; d_gene: NA; v_gene: TRBV19; len: 11; CDR3aa: CASSEGSPLHF; CDR3nt: TGTGCCAGTAGCGAGGGTTCACCCCTCCACTTT
j_gene: TRBJ2-1; d_gene: TRBD2; v_gene: TRBV5-1; len: 21; CDR3aa: CASSGVRPGLAGGERADEQFF; CDR3nt: TGCGCCAGCAGCGGAGTTCGGCCGGGACTAGCGGGGGGCGAAAGAGCGGATGAGCAGTTCTTC
j_gene: TRBJ2-1; d_gene: TRBD2; v_gene: TRBV11-2; len: 17; CDR3aa: CASSPDLVAGVYNEQFF; CDR3nt: TGTGCCAGCAGCCCGGACTTGGTAGCGGGAGTATACAATGAGCAGTTCTTC
j_gene: TRBJ2-5; d_gene: NA; v_gene: TRBV10-3; len: 16; CDR3aa: CAISESRSSLAETQYF; CDR3nt: TGTGCCATCAGTGAGTCGAGGTCCTCCCTGGCGGAGACCCAGTACTTC
j_gene: TRBJ1-5; d_gene: NA; v_gene: TRBV27; len: 13; CDR3aa: CASNLVAGQPQHF; CDR3nt: TGTGCCAGCAACTTGGTCGCAGGGCAGCCCCAGCATTTT
j_gene: TRBJ1-1; d_gene: TRBD1; v_gene: TRBV30; len: 15; CDR3aa: CAWSVAPGTVTEAFF; CDR3nt: TGTGCCTGGAGTGTTGCCCCCGGGACAGTCACTGAAGCTTTCTTT
j_gene: TRBJ1-2; d_gene: TRBD1; v_gene: TRBV19; len: 15; CDR3aa: CASTAGTGEGYGYTF; CDR3nt: TGTGCCAGTACCGCAGGGACAGGGGAAGGCTATGGCTACACCTTC
j_gene: TRBJ1-5; d_gene: TRBD1; v_gene: TRBV6-6; len: 15; CDR3aa: CASSPFRQGDQPQHF; CDR3nt: TGTGCCAGCAGTCCGTTCAGGCAGGGGGATCAGCCCCAGCATTTT
j_gene: TRBJ2-3; d_gene: NA; v_gene: TRBV19; len: 16; CDR3aa: CASSPNTGNYPNTQYF; CDR3nt: TGTGCCAGTAGTCCGAACACAGGGAACTACCCAAATACGCAGTATTTT
j_gene: TRBJ2-1; d_gene: TRBD2; v_gene: TRBV20-1; len: 11; CDR3aa: CSASLAGGRFF; CDR3nt: TGCAGTGCTAGCTTAGCGGGGGGGCGTTTCTTC
j_gene: TRBJ2-5; d_gene: TRBD2; v_gene: TRBV5-6; len: 16; CDR3aa: CASSLGLAGVQETQYF; CDR3nt: TGTGCCAGCAGCCTGGGACTAGCGGGAGTTCAAGAGACCCAGTACTTC
j_gene: TRBJ1-4; d_gene: TRBD1; v_gene: TRBV2; len: 14; CDR3aa: CASTRDRVDEKLFF; CDR3nt: TGTGCCAGCACTCGGGACAGAGTGGATGAAAAACTGTTTTTT
j_gene: TRBJ2-1; d_gene: NA; v_gene: TRBV2; len: 12; CDR3aa: CASRADAVEQFF; CDR3nt: TGTGCCAGCAGAGCGGACGCAGTTGAGCAGTTCTTC
j_gene: TRBJ1-2; d_gene: TRBD1; v_gene: TRBV7-9; len: 15; CDR3aa: CASSLAGTGGDGYTF; CDR3nt: TGTGCCAGCAGCTTAGCCGGGACAGGGGGCGATGGCTACACCTTC
j_gene: TRBJ1-5; d_gene: NA; v_gene: TRBV18; len: 13; CDR3aa: CASSPAGEQSQHF; CDR3nt: TGTGCCAGCTCACCCGCAGGGGAGCAATCCCAGCATTTT
j_gene: TRBJ1-1; d_gene: TRBD1; v_gene: TRBV27; len: 14; CDR3aa: CASTPGGLIPEAFF; CDR3nt: TGTGCCAGCACCCCAGGGGGCTTGATCCCTGAAGCTTTCTTT
j_gene: TRBJ2-2; d_gene: TRBD2; v_gene: TRBV9; len: 19; CDR3aa: CASSVRPTGLAGERGELFF; CDR3nt: TGTGCCAGCAGCGTTAGGCCGACGGGACTAGCGGGAGAGAGAGGGGAGTTGTTTTTT
j_gene: TRBJ2-3; d_gene: NA; v_gene: TRBV5-1; len: 15; CDR3aa: CASSLVAASTDTQYF; CDR3nt: TGCGCCAGCAGCTTGGTAGCGGCTAGCACAGATACGCAGTATTTT